The clone carrying this T cell receptor beta chain occurred many times. The target antigen is unknown. The CDR3 covers 15 residues. V was pared by 2 bases and J by 2 bases, with 5 bases of the junction left unmatched. CDR1 and CDR2 from the germline V gene are SGHRS and YFSETQ. The sample is drawn from a study of human T cells and chemical hapten exposure. Study information: Patch tests applied 0.01% DPC to the upper back and were scored after 6 days.

Study-wide points: Versus controls, significantly more large CDR3 similarity clusters arose from expanded TCRs. TCRs at high frequency, those above 1 in 1000, did not change with DPC sensitization.

TCRdb used MiXCR to reprocess the RACE reads, holding one entry per CDR3 protein. This sample has roughly 380,000 distinct CDR3 sequences, with 5% to 6.5% found just once. The sample's time point: pre-sensitization, week 0. Treatment specified: therapeutic diphenylcyclopropenone sensitization with weekly scalp DPC. Those who donated were patients with alopecia, 18 to 70 years of age, and suitable for DPC. This receptor was obtained from a woman in her 50s with alopecia areata. Some clones in this sample may be carry-over from other donors' samples. The chain is built from TRBV5-1 and TRBJ2-5, with 8 nucleotides matching TRBD1. The sequences come from whole blood, collected in connection with sensitization to the hapten diphenylcyclopropenone (DPC). The CDR3 sequence: CASSFGTGPQETQYF. The CDR3 DNA reads as TGCGCCAGCAGCTTTGGGACAGGCCCGCAAGAGACCCAGTACTTC.